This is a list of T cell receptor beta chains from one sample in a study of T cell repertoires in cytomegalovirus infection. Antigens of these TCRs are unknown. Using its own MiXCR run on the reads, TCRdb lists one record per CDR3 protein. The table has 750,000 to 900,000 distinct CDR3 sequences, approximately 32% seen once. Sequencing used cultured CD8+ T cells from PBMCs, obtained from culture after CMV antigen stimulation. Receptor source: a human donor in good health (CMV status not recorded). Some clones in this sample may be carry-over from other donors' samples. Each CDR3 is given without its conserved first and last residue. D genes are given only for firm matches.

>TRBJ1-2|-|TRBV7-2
ASSLGSGASGYT
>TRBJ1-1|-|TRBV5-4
ASSPQGPGVGTEAF
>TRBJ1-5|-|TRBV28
ASSLDDRVRNQPQH
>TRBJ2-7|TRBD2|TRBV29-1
SVEEGGDSYEQY
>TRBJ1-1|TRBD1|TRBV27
ASSHRGTKTEAF
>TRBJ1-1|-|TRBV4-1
ASSQESDLNTEAF
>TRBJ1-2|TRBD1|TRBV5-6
ASSFTPGGGGSGYT
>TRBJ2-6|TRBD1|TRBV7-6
ASSLERQGAQSGANVLT
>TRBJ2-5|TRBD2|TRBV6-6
ASSYPPLAGGGETQY
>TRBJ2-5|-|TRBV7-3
ASSFGGVKIQY
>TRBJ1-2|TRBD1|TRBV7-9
ASSLGQGNNYGYT
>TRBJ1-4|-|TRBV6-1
ASSDPLATNEKLF
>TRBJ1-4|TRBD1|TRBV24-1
ATIDPGQLNEKLF
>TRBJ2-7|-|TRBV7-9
ASSLTAEEQY
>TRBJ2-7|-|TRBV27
ACGSFGRSYEQY
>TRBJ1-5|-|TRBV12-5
ASGLATHSNQPQH
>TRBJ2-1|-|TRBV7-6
ASSLGLGLRGEQF
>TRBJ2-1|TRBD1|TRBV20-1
SAAPPTGYNEQF
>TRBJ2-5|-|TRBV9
ASSAGSGQETQY
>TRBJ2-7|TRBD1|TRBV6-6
ASGQGPTYEQY
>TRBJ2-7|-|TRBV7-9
ASSPETGSRVVWD
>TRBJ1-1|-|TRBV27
ASSPNSGGGAF
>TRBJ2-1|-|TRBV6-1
ASSEYSTVPNDEQF
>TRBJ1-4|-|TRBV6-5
ASRPEGIRGEKLF
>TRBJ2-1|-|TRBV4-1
ASSPHWGESYNEQF
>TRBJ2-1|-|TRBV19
ASSIFPGNEQF
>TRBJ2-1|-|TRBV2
ASSGTLGTLGDEQF
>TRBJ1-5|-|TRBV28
ASSLTYSNQPQH
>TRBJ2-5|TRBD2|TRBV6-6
ASMWTSGGQETQY
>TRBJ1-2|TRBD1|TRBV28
ASSDRDRVHGYT
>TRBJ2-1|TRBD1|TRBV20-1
SARWGQGDNEQF